This T cell receptor beta chain was obtained from a study of T cell repertoires in cytomegalovirus infection (dated by TCRdb to between 2018 and 2021). For the study in its entirety: Donor HLA type was relevant to the analysis, because carriage of CMV infection together with the matching HLA type was indicated by public TCR beta signatures. What the research found in general, with its limitations: The ex vivo response was dominated by HLA-C-restricted CMV-specific TCR beta clonotypes, which also provided the single most frequent clonotype in two of eight donors. In both this cohort and an independent cohort of 352 donors, the cumulative frequency of public TCR beta family members distinguished carriers of CMV infection plus the relevant HLA type.

The run used an Illumina HiSeq 1500. TCRdb itself trimmed the public reads at Q25 with fastp, ran MiXCR and retained productive beta chains. Rows are unified per CDR3 protein, each entry keeping the most common DNA and genes. Recorded for this sample are some 700,000 distinct CDR3 sequences; less than 40% of them occurred a single time. The top ten clonotypes cover around 2.8% of the sample. Reading the germline V gene gives CDR1 MDHEN and CDR2 SYDVKM. Deletion took 5 bases off V and 1 base off J, with a span of 11 bases between the germline ends. There are 14 amino acids in the CDR3, from cysteine to phenylalanine inclusive. Only the CDR3 portion is preserved as DNA: 42 bases, with reading frame beginning at the first base. Points on this clonotype: Its specific antigen is unknown. No clone much larger than this one lies a single base away; base qualities are absent.

The receptor comes from a human donor in good health (CMV status not recorded). Some clones in this sample may be carry-over from other donors' samples. The specimen sequenced was PBMCs. This chain is built from TRBV28 and TRBJ1-1; no D segment can be confidently identified. The nucleotides read TGTGCCAGCAGTATACTGGGGTCGAACACTGAAGCTTTCTTT. Translated, this gives CASSILGSNTEAFF.